This T cell receptor beta chain was sequenced for a study of PD-1 blockade in mismatch repair-deficient tumors. CDR1 is ENHRY and CDR2 is SYGVKD in the germline V gene. This CDR3 has 14 amino acids. V shed 2 bases and J 3 bases; nucleotides not matched to a gene: 3. TCRdb's copy holds only in-frame clones and misses some; the assay was immunoSEQ multiplex PCR. The sample has 38,000 or so clones; about 85% are singletons. TCR sequencing covered a few patients who responded to pembrolizumab. The material was peripheral blood, obtained roughly 76 weeks after starting pembrolizumab. The TCR was taken from an adult with mismatch repair-deficient cancer. The J gene is TRBJ2-7, the V gene TRBV10-3, with 8 bases lining up with TRBD1. DNA for the CDR3: TGTGCCATCAGTGAGACAGGGGGAGGCTACGAGCAGTACTTC. As protein: CAISETGGGYEQYF.